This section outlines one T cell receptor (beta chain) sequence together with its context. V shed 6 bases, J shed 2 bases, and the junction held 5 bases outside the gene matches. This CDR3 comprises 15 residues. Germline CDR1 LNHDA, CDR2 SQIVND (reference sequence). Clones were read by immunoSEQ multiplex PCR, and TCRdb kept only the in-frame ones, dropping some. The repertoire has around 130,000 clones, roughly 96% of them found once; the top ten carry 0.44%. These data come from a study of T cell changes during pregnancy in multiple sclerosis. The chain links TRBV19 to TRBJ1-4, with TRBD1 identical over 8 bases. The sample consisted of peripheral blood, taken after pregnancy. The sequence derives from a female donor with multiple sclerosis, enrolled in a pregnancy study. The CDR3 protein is CASRIHRGTNEKLFF. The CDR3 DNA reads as TGTGCCAGTAGGATCCACAGGGGGACTAATGAAAAACTGTTTTTT.